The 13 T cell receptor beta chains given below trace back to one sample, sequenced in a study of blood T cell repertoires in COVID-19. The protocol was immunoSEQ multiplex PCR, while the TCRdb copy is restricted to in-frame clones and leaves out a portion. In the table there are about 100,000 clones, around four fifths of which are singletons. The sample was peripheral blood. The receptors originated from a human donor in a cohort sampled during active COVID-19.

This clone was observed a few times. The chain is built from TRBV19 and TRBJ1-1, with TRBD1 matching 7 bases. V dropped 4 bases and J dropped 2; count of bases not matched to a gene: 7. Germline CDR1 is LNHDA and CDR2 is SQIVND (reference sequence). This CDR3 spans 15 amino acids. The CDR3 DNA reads TGTGCCAGTAGTACCTGGGACAGAGGTAACACTGAAGCTTTCTTT. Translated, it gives CASSTWDRGNTEAFF.

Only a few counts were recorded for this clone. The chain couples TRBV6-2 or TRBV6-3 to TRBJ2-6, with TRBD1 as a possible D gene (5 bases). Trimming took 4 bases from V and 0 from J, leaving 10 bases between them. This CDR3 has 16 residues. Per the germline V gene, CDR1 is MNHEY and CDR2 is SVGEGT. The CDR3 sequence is CASSLTTVSGANVLTF. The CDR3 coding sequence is TGTGCCAGCAGTTTAACGACAGTCTCTGGGGCCAACGTCCTGACTTTC.

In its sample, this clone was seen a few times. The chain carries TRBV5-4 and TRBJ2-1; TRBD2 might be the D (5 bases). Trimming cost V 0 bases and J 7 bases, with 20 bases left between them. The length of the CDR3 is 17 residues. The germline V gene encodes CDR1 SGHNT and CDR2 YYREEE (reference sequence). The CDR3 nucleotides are TGTGCCAGCAGCTTGGGTCCTAATCGGGGAGAAGATAATGAGCAGTTCTTC. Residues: CASSLGPNRGEDNEQFF.

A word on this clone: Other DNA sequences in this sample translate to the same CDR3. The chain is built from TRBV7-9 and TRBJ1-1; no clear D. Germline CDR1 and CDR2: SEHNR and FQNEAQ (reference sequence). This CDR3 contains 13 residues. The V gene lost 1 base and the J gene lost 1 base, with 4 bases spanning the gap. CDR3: CASSLVQNTEAFF. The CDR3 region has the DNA TGTGCCAGCAGCTTAGTCCAGAACACTGAAGCTTTCTTT.

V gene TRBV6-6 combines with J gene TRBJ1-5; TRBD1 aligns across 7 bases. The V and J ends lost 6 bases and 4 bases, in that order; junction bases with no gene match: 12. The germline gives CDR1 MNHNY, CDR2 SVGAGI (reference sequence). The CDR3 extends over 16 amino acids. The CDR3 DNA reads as TGTGCCAGCAGCCCACTCGTAACAGGGGCAAATCAGCCCCAGCATTTT. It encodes CASSPLVTGANQPQHF.

DNA for the CDR3: TGTGCCAGCAGTTCCCCCACAGGGGGCATAGGGCAGTACTTC. It translates to CASSSPTGGIGQYF. J is TRBJ2-7 and V is TRBV28; TRBD1 matches 9 bases. The J segment lost 9 bases and the V segment lost 4 bases, leaving 10 bases of the junction unmatched. Germline lookup yields CDR1 MDHEN and CDR2 SYDVKM. CDR3 length: 14 amino acids.

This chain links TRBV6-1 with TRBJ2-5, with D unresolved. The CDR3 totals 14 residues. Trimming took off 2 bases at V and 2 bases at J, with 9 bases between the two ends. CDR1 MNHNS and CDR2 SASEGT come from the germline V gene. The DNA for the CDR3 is TGTGCCAGCAGTGAAATTAACAGACAAGAGACCCAGTACTTC. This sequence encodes CASSEINRQETQYF.

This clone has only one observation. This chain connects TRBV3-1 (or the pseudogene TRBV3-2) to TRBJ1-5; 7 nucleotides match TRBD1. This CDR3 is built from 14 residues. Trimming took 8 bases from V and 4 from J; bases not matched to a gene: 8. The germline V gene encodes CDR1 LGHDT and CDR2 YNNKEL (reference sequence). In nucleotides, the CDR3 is TGTGCCAGCGGTGGGACAGCTCAAAATCAGCCCCAGCATTTT. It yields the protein CASGGTAQNQPQHF.

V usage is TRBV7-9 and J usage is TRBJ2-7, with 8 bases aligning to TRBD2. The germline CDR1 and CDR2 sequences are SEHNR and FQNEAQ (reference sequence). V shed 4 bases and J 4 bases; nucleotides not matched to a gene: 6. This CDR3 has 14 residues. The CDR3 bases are TGTGCCAGCAGCTGGGGTAGCGGGAATTACGAGCAGTACTTC. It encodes CASSWGSGNYEQYF.

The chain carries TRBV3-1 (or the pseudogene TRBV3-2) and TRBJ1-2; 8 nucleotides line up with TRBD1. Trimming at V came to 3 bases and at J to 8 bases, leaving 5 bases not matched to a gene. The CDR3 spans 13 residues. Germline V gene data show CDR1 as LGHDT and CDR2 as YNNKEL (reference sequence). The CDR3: CASSHRQGKGYTF. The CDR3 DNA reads TGTGCCAGCAGCCACCGACAGGGGAAAGGCTACACCTTC.

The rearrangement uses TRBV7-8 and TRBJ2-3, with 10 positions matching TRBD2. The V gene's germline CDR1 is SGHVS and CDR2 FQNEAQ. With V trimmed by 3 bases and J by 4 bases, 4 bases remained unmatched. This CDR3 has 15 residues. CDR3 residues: CASSFASGSADTQYF. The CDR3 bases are TGTGCCAGCAGCTTCGCTAGCGGGAGCGCAGATACGCAGTATTTT.

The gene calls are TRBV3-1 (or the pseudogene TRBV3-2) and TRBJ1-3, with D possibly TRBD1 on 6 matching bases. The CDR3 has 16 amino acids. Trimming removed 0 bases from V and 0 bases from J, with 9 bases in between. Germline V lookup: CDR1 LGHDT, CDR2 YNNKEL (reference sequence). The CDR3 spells CASSQDQGTSGNTIYF. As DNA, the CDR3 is TGTGCCAGCAGCCAAGATCAGGGGACCTCTGGAAACACCATATATTTT.

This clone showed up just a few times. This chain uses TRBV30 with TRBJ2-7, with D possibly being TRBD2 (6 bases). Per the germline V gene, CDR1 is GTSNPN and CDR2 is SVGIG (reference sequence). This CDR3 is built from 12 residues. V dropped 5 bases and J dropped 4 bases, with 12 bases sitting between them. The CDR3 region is CAWSFGSYEQYF. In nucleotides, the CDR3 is TGTGCCTGGTCCTTCGGGAGTTACGAGCAGTACTTC.